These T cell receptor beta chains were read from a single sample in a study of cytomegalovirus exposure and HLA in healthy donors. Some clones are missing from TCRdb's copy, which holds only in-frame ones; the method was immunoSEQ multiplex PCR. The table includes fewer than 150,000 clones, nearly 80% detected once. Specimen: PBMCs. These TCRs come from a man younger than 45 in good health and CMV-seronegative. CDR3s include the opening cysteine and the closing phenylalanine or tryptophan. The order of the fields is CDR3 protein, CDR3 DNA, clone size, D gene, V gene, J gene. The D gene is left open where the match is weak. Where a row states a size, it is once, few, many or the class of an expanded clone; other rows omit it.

CASFSRASASYEQYF	TGTGCCAGCTTTAGTCGGGCTAGCGCGTCCTACGAGCAGTACTTC	NA	NA	TRBV28	TRBJ2-7
CASKATGGFTEAFF	TGTGCCAGCAAAGCCACGGGAGGGTTCACTGAAGCTTTCTTT	NA	NA	TRBV28	TRBJ1-1
CASRIGTGLNEKLFF	TGTGCCAGCAGGATCGGGACAGGGCTTAATGAAAAACTGTTTTTT	NA	TRBD1	TRBV28	TRBJ1-4
CASSLVGREEEAFF	TGTGCCAGCAGCTTAGTGGGCAGGGAGGAGGAGGCTTTCTTT	NA	NA	TRBV7-8	TRBJ1-1
CASSLSPFLAGVDQETQYF	TGTGCCAGCAGCTTATCCCCTTTTTTAGCGGGAGTAGACCAAGAGACCCAGTACTTC	NA	TRBD2	TRBV7-6	TRBJ2-5
CASSTQQGFYGYTF	TGTGCCAGCAGTACCCAACAGGGGTTCTATGGCTACACCTTC	NA	TRBD1	TRBV28	TRBJ1-2
CASSPNANYGYTF	TGTGCCAGCAGTCCCAATGCGAACTATGGCTACACCTTC	few	NA	TRBV28	TRBJ1-2
CASSRRFKASSYNEQFF	TGTGCCAGCAGCCGTCGTTTCAAGGCTAGCTCCTACAATGAGCAGTTCTTC	NA	NA	TRBV11-3	TRBJ2-1
CASTRTPNQPQHF	TGTGCCAGCACCAGGACACCCAATCAGCCCCAGCATTTT	NA	NA	TRBV28	TRBJ1-5
CASSVGGSAYEQYF	TGTGCCAGCAGCGTAGGCGGGAGTGCCTACGAGCAGTACTTC	NA	TRBD2	TRBV9	TRBJ2-7
CASTGGVGINYGYTF	TGTGCCAGTACCGGGGGGGTGGGGATTAACTATGGCTACACCTTC	NA	NA	TRBV6-5	TRBJ1-2